This is a list of T cell receptor beta chains from one sample in a study of T cell responses to AZD1222 COVID-19 vaccine. Here immunoSEQ multiplex PCR was the method, and the copy in TCRdb shows in-frame clones only, minus some. The data show 88,000 or so clones, 89% seen once. The specimen comprised peripheral blood, sampled on day 0 of AZD1222 vaccination. The receptors come from an adult in good health. Each CDR3 is given without its conserved first and last residue.

V gene: TRBV30
CDR3 protein: AWSVTTGSPLH

V gene: TRBV30
CDR3 protein: AWSVIRGYEQY

V gene: TRBV12-3/TRBV12-4
CDR3 protein: ASSLATYGYT

V gene: TRBV5-4
CDR3 protein: ASSRKFDRGLSAGYT

V gene: TRBV7-9
CDR3 protein: ASSLLEEGHGYT

V gene: TRBV10-3
CDR3 protein: AISEGGASYNSPLH

V gene: TRBV5-1
CDR3 protein: ASSVGRLAGDSNEQF

V gene: TRBV20-1
CDR3 protein: SASSFASSAYNEQF

V gene: TRBV11-2
CDR3 protein: ASSPRQGSGYT

V gene: TRBV19
CDR3 protein: ASSIPGTFSEQY

V gene: TRBV5-1
CDR3 protein: ASTDSHSEQY

V gene: TRBV5-1
CDR3 protein: ASSTTGNDEQY

V gene: TRBV20-1
CDR3 protein: SAAWTGGAF

V gene: TRBV7-8
CDR3 protein: ASSLYQGPSYEQY

V gene: TRBV18
CDR3 protein: ASSPPGQGADTQY

V gene: TRBV6-1
CDR3 protein: ASSELYEQY